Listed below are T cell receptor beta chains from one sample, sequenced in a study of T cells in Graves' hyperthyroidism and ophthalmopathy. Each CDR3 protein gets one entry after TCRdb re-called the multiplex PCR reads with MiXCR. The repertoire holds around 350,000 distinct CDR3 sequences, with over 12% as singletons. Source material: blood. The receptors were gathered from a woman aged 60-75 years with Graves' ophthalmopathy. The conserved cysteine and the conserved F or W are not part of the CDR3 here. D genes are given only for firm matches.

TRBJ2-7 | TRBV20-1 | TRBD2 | SARDEGTSGSRNHEQY
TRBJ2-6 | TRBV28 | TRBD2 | ASSLSRLAGGSGANVLT
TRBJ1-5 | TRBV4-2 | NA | ASSQDVGFSNQPQH
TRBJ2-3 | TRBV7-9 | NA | ASSEIEGLSTDTQY
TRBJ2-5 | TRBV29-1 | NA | SVVLFQETQY
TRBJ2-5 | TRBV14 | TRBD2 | ASSQESLAEVQETQY
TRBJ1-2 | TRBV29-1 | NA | SVATLRSGYT
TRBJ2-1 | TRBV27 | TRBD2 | ASSLAGGFKEQF
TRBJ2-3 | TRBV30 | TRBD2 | ALSSGRNTDTQY
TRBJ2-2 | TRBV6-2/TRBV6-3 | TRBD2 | ASSYSTLSGMNTGELF
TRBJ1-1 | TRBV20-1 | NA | SARVDTEAF
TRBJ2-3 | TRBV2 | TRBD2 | ASSPLAGDADTQY
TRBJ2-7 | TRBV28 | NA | ASSFRGSTYEQY
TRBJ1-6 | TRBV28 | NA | ASRKEGSSYNSPLH
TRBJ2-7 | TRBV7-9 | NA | ASSLGKPYEQY
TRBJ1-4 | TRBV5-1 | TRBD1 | ASSSLGTVNEKLF
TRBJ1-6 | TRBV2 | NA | ASTGQPPGSPLH
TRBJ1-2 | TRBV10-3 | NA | AISNNLEGGYT
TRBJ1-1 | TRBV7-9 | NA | ASSGRPRGYTEAF
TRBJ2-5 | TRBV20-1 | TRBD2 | SARSFGRARETQY
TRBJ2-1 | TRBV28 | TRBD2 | ASTGTLGSGTYNEQF
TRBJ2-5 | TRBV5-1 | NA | ASSSARAYETQY
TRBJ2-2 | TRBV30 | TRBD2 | AWIGTSGRTNTGELF
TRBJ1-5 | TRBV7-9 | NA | ASSLGAGDSNQPQH
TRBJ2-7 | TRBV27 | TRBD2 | ASSYRTSGIYEQY
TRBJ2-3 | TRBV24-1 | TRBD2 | ATSLLAGFTDTQY
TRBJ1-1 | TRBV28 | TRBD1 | ASSFPKAPTADRGVTEAF
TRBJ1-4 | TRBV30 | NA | AWGPGRDEKLF
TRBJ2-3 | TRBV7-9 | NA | ASSLRRGHRTDTQY
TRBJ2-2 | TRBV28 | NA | ASSLNLIGELF
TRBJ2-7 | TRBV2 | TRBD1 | ASSLTGGGDEQY
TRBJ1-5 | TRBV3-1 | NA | ASSQEFGGPVGPQH
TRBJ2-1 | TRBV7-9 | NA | ASSLARDNHNEQL
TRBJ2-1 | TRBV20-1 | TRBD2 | SASPLTSGSYNEQF
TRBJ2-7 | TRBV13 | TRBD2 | ASSLGRLATAYEQY
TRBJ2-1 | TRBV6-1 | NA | ASSERTVTYNEQF
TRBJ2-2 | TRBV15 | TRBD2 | ATSRDRAGRGELF
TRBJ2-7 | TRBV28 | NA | ASRRGLGEQY
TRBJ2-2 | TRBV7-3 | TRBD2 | ASSERGGANTGELF
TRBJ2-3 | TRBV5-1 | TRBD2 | ASSLGGGRALHTQY
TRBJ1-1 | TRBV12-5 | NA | ASGPGETEAF
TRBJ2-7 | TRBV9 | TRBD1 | ASSVGDRVSNEQY
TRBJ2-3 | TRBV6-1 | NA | ASSRSQLYGTDTQY
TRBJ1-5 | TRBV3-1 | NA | ASSQGTRGGWNQPQH
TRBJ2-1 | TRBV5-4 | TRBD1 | ASSTRATGVEF
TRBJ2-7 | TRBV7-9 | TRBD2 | ASSRPGTSGRKGGLYEQY
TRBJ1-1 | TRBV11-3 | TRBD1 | ASSFGQALVTEAF
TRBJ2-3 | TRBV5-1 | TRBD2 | ASSGGGLAGGTDTQY
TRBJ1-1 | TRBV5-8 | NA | ASSPGGGRTVGTEAF
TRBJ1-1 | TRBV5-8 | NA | ASSLAMGRDTEAF
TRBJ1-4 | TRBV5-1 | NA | AGTSDQTPTNEKLF
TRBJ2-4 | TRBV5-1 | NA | ATAPRDTIPLLAKNIQY
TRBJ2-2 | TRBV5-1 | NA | ASSYVGGPTGELF
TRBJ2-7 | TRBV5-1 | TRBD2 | ASSPGTSGTRQY
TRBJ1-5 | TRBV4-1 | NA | ASSQDRERGWNQPQH
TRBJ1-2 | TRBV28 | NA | ASSWPQGNYGYT
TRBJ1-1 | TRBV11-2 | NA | ASSLTQNTEAF
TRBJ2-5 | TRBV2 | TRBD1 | ASRSTGGLKETQY
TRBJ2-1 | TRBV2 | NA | ASSLFSGTKKNEQF